These 7 T cell receptor beta chains came from one sample sequenced in a study of cytomegalovirus exposure and HLA in healthy donors. The study ran its PCR with 60 Vbeta and 13 Jbeta primers. Repertoires were generated with immunoSEQ multiplex PCR, while TCRdb's copy carries only in-frame clones and drops some. Of roughly 170,000 clones in the sample, about 80% were seen once. What was sequenced was PBMCs. Receptors originate from a man younger than 45 in good health and CMV-seropositive.

The rearrangement uses TRBV4-2 and TRBJ2-7; the match to TRBD2 covers 10 bases. CDR1 LGHNA and CDR2 YNFKEQ come from the germline V gene. The V and J ends lost 0 bases and 4 bases, in that order; junction bases with no gene match: 3. CDR3 size: 15 residues. The CDR3 bases are TGTGCCAGCAGCCAAGAGGCTAGCGGGAGTTACGAGCAGTACTTC. It translates to CASSQEASGSYEQYF.

The rearrangement uses TRBV18 and TRBJ2-4, with 9 bases that match TRBD1. The CDR3 is 16 residues long. The germline V gene has CDR1 KGHSH and CDR2 LQKENI. V shed 6 bases, J shed 0 bases, and the junction held 6 bases outside the gene matches. Here the CDR3 reads CASSGQGNLAKNIQYF. DNA for the CDR3: TGTGCCAGCTCCGGACAGGGGAATTTAGCCAAAAACATTCAGTACTTC.

The table lists this clone with a few counts. The chain has TRBV7-2 and TRBJ2-1; TRBD2 matches at 9 bases. Looked up from germline, CDR1 is SGHTA and CDR2 is FQGNSA. Losses at the gene ends were 1 base for V and 4 bases for J; bases not matched to a gene: 5. This CDR3 is 16 amino acids long. CDR3 residues: CASSLVRLAVYNEQFF. Here the CDR3 DNA reads TGTGCCAGCAGCTTAGTGCGACTAGCGGTATACAATGAGCAGTTCTTC. The full variable domain, with the rest looked up from reference TRBV7-2 and TRBJ2-1, is GAGVSQSPSNKVTEKGKDVELRCDPISGHTALYWYRQSLGQGLEFLIYFQGNSAPDKSGLPSDRFSAERTGGSVSTLTIQRTQQEDSAVYLCASSLVRLAVYNEQFFGPGTRLTVL.

The chain has TRBV18 and TRBJ2-3; 9 nucleotides match TRBD1. Germline lookup yields CDR1 KGHSH and CDR2 LQKENI. CDR3 length: 15 amino acids. V lost 6 bases, J lost 3 bases, and 7 bases stayed unmatched. CDR3 sequence (DNA): TGTGCCAGCTCTCCTACGGGACAGGGAACAGATACGCAGTATTTT. Translation: CASSPTGQGTDTQYF. The variable domain in full, with the rest retrieved from reference TRBV18 and TRBJ2-3, is NAGVMQNPRHLVRRRGQEARLRCSPMKGHSHVYWYRQLPEEGLKFMVYLQKENIIDESGMPKERFSAEFPKEGPSILRIQQVVRGDSAAYFCASSPTGQGTDTQYFGPGTRLTVL.

This clone was seen only a few times. The CDR3 DNA follows: TGTGCCAGCAGTTACCCACTCAGGCCATCGGGGAATGAGCAGTTCTTC. Translating gives CASSYPLRPSGNEQFF. The chain joins TRBV6-6 to TRBJ2-1, with a possible D match to TRBD2 (5 bases). Trimming took 2 bases from V and 7 from J, leaving 18 bases between them. CDR3 length: 16 residues. The germline CDR1 and CDR2 sequences are MNHNY and SVGAGI (reference sequence).

The chain links TRBV7-9 to TRBJ2-3; TRBD2 agrees at 15 bases. J gave up 6 bases and V 3 bases, and 1 base lay outside the gene matches. The CDR3 consists of 15 residues. Germline CDR1 is SEHNR and CDR2 is FQNEAQ (reference sequence). The CDR3 DNA sequence: TGTGCCAGCAGCTTGGGGACTAGCGGGAGGGATACGCAGTATTTT. This translates into CASSLGTSGRDTQYF.

The chain links TRBV7-8 to TRBJ2-7; 8 bases are shared with TRBD1. Germline V CDR1 and CDR2: SGHVS, FQNEAQ. The CDR3 is made up of 14 amino acids. The ends lost 4 bases at V and 3 bases at J; junction bases unmatched: 5. CDR3: CASSSYRGVYEQYF. DNA for the CDR3: TGTGCCAGCAGCTCCTACAGGGGGGTCTACGAGCAGTACTTC.